These T cell receptor beta chains were read from a single sample in a study of blood T cell repertoires in COVID-19. This table comes from immunoSEQ multiplex PCR, and its TCRdb copy is limited to in-frame clones, with some not included. The table records roughly 300,000 clones, 80% to 95% of them present only once. The specimen was PBMCs or T cells enriched from blood (not recorded which). Source of these receptors: a woman aged 30 to 39 who had recovered from COVID-19. Each CDR3 is given with its conserved first and last residue. The order of the fields is J gene, V gene, clone size, D gene, CDR3 protein, CDR3 DNA. The D gene is left open where the match is weak. A clone size is listed for some rows: how often the clone was seen (once, few, many), or a class if it is expanded.

J gene: TRBJ1-1
V gene: TRBV4-2
clone size: NA
D gene: NA
CDR3 protein: CASSYTRLAEAFF
CDR3 DNA: TGTGCCAGCAGCTATACCCGGTTGGCTGAAGCTTTCTTT

J gene: TRBJ1-2
V gene: TRBV7-2
clone size: NA
D gene: NA
CDR3 protein: CASSLRFGGNYGYTF
CDR3 DNA: TGTGCCAGCAGCTTAAGGTTCGGCGGTAACTATGGCTACACCTTC

J gene: TRBJ1-3
V gene: TRBV18
clone size: NA
D gene: TRBD1
CDR3 protein: CASSTGGQGDSGNTIYF
CDR3 DNA: TGTGCCAGCTCAACAGGGGGACAGGGAGACTCTGGAAACACCATATATTTT

J gene: TRBJ2-1
V gene: TRBV10-3
clone size: few
D gene: TRBD2
CDR3 protein: CAISGLAGGYNEQFF
CDR3 DNA: TGTGCCATCAGTGGACTAGCGGGAGGGTACAATGAGCAGTTCTTC

J gene: TRBJ2-6
V gene: TRBV7-8
clone size: NA
D gene: NA
CDR3 protein: CASTRPGANVLTF
CDR3 DNA: TGTGCCAGCACTAGACCAGGGGCCAACGTCCTGACTTTC

J gene: TRBJ2-7
V gene: TRBV10-3
clone size: NA
D gene: NA
CDR3 protein: CAISEASSYEQYF
CDR3 DNA: TGTGCCATCAGTGAAGCGAGCTCCTACGAGCAGTACTTC

J gene: TRBJ1-2
V gene: TRBV5-1
clone size: once
D gene: NA
CDR3 protein: CASSLEGYGYTF
CDR3 DNA: TGCGCCAGCAGCTTGGAGGGGTATGGCTACACCTTC

J gene: TRBJ2-1
V gene: TRBV7-2
clone size: NA
D gene: TRBD2
CDR3 protein: CASSRTSRQFF
CDR3 DNA: TGTGCCAGCAGCCGGACTAGTCGGCAGTTCTTC

J gene: TRBJ1-4
V gene: TRBV2
clone size: NA
D gene: NA
CDR3 protein: CASIPLEVNEKLFF
CDR3 DNA: TGTGCCAGCATACCTCTCGAGGTTAATGAAAAACTGTTTTTT

J gene: TRBJ1-3
V gene: TRBV4-2
clone size: NA
D gene: NA
CDR3 protein: CASSQVPHNGNTIYF
CDR3 DNA: TGTGCCAGCAGCCAAGTTCCCCACAATGGAAACACCATATATTTT

J gene: TRBJ2-7
V gene: TRBV28
clone size: NA
D gene: NA
CDR3 protein: CASTRRVGGVDEQYF
CDR3 DNA: TGTGCCAGCACCCGACGGGTGGGAGGTGTAGACGAGCAGTACTTC

J gene: TRBJ1-1
V gene: TRBV27
clone size: once
D gene: TRBD1
CDR3 protein: CASSPWTGGWSTEAFF
CDR3 DNA: TGTGCCAGCAGTCCTTGGACAGGGGGTTGGAGCACTGAAGCTTTCTTT

J gene: TRBJ1-1
V gene: TRBV18
clone size: NA
D gene: NA
CDR3 protein: CASSPPFSTREAFF
CDR3 DNA: TGTGCCAGCTCACCACCTTTTTCTACGCGAGAAGCTTTCTTT

J gene: TRBJ2-3
V gene: TRBV6-5
clone size: NA
D gene: TRBD2
CDR3 protein: CASSYSPSGPTDTQYF
CDR3 DNA: TGTGCCAGCAGTTACTCGCCTAGCGGGCCCACAGATACGCAGTATTTT

J gene: TRBJ1-4
V gene: TRBV28
clone size: NA
D gene: NA
CDR3 protein: CASSLSESTNEKLFF
CDR3 DNA: TGTGCCAGCAGTTTATCCGAGAGTACGAATGAAAAACTGTTTTTT

J gene: TRBJ2-3
V gene: TRBV7-3
clone size: few
D gene: TRBD1
CDR3 protein: CASSPGGGTGSTDTQYF
CDR3 DNA: TGTGCCAGCAGCCCTGGGGGGGGGACAGGGTCCACAGATACGCAGTATTTT

J gene: TRBJ1-4
V gene: TRBV18
clone size: NA
D gene: NA
CDR3 protein: CASSPRGANEKLFF
CDR3 DNA: TGTGCCAGCTCACCACGGGGAGCTAATGAAAAACTGTTTTTT

J gene: TRBJ1-2
V gene: TRBV28
clone size: once
D gene: NA
CDR3 protein: CASSGFDGHNYGYTF
CDR3 DNA: TGTGCCAGCAGTGGCTTCGACGGACACAACTATGGCTACACCTTC

J gene: TRBJ2-7
V gene: TRBV12-3/TRBV12-4
clone size: NA
D gene: NA
CDR3 protein: CASSLVGPGEQYF
CDR3 DNA: TGTGCCAGCAGTTTAGTAGGGCCGGGGGAGCAGTACTTC

J gene: TRBJ2-2
V gene: TRBV4-3
clone size: NA
D gene: NA
CDR3 protein: CASSQVRTFTGELFF
CDR3 DNA: TGCGCCAGCAGCCAAGTGAGGACTTTCACCGGGGAGCTGTTTTTT

J gene: TRBJ2-1
V gene: TRBV5-5
clone size: NA
D gene: TRBD2
CDR3 protein: CASSSSGGTGFNNEQFF
CDR3 DNA: TGTGCCAGCAGCTCTAGCGGGGGGACAGGTTTCAACAATGAGCAGTTCTTC

J gene: TRBJ1-1
V gene: TRBV12-3/TRBV12-4
clone size: NA
D gene: TRBD1
CDR3 protein: CASSWGQIEAFF
CDR3 DNA: TGTGCCAGCAGTTGGGGACAGATTGAAGCTTTCTTT

J gene: TRBJ2-5
V gene: TRBV13
clone size: NA
D gene: TRBD1
CDR3 protein: CASSFGTAQETQYF
CDR3 DNA: TGTGCCAGCAGCTTTGGGACAGCTCAAGAGACCCAGTACTTC

J gene: TRBJ2-3
V gene: TRBV3-1/TRBV3-2
clone size: NA
D gene: TRBD2
CDR3 protein: CASSHGLAGSTTTDTQYF
CDR3 DNA: TGTGCCAGCAGCCATGGACTAGCGGGCTCTACAACCACAGATACGCAGTATTTT

J gene: TRBJ2-2
V gene: TRBV30
clone size: once
D gene: TRBD2
CDR3 protein: CACPPGLANTGELFF
CDR3 DNA: TGTGCCTGTCCACCGGGACTAGCAAACACCGGGGAGCTGTTTTTT

J gene: TRBJ1-2
V gene: TRBV5-1
clone size: NA
D gene: NA
CDR3 protein: CASSFGLAGYTF
CDR3 DNA: TGCGCCAGCAGCTTCGGACTCGCTGGCTACACCTTC

J gene: TRBJ1-2
V gene: TRBV9
clone size: few
D gene: TRBD1
CDR3 protein: CASSQGDITGYTF
CDR3 DNA: TGTGCCAGCAGCCAGGGGGACATTACGGGCTACACCTTC

J gene: TRBJ2-3
V gene: TRBV28
clone size: once
D gene: NA
CDR3 protein: CASMGAQDTQYF
CDR3 DNA: TGTGCCAGCATGGGCGCTCAAGATACGCAGTATTTT

J gene: TRBJ1-2
V gene: TRBV6-5
clone size: NA
D gene: NA
CDR3 protein: CAAWGQGLYGYTF
CDR3 DNA: TGTGCCGCGTGGGGTCAGGGACTCTATGGCTACACCTTC

J gene: TRBJ2-1
V gene: TRBV28
clone size: NA
D gene: NA
CDR3 protein: CASSLWTGREREQFF
CDR3 DNA: TGTGCCAGCAGTTTATGGACAGGACGGGAACGGGAGCAGTTCTTC

J gene: TRBJ2-3
V gene: TRBV29-1
clone size: NA
D gene: TRBD1
CDR3 protein: CSGVQGADTQYF
CDR3 DNA: TGCAGCGGTGTACAGGGGGCAGATACGCAGTATTTT

J gene: TRBJ2-1
V gene: TRBV27
clone size: NA
D gene: NA
CDR3 protein: CASSFPDGDSNEQFF
CDR3 DNA: TGTGCCAGCAGTTTCCCGGACGGGGATTCTAATGAGCAGTTCTTC

J gene: TRBJ2-1
V gene: TRBV4-3
clone size: NA
D gene: TRBD2
CDR3 protein: CASSQELAGALYNEQFF
CDR3 DNA: TGCGCCAGCAGCCAAGAGCTAGCGGGAGCCCTCTACAATGAGCAGTTCTTC

J gene: TRBJ1-5
V gene: TRBV5-1
clone size: NA
D gene: NA
CDR3 protein: CASSPGDSGNQPQHF
CDR3 DNA: TGCGCCAGCAGCCCTGGGGACTCGGGCAATCAGCCCCAGCATTTT

J gene: TRBJ2-7
V gene: TRBV2
clone size: once
D gene: TRBD1
CDR3 protein: CASSDTGTGAYEQYF
CDR3 DNA: TGTGCCAGCAGCGATACCGGGACAGGGGCCTACGAGCAGTACTTC

J gene: TRBJ1-4
V gene: TRBV2
clone size: NA
D gene: TRBD1
CDR3 protein: CASSPDRGQINEKLFF
CDR3 DNA: TGTGCCAGCAGTCCGGACAGGGGGCAGATTAATGAAAAACTGTTTTTT

J gene: TRBJ1-3
V gene: TRBV7-8
clone size: NA
D gene: NA
CDR3 protein: CASSSPGLHSGNTIYF
CDR3 DNA: TGTGCCAGCAGCTCGCCGGGACTGCACTCTGGAAACACCATATATTTT

J gene: TRBJ2-7
V gene: TRBV4-2
clone size: NA
D gene: TRBD2
CDR3 protein: CASSYAGGPEYEQYF
CDR3 DNA: TGTGCCAGCAGCTACGCGGGAGGACCAGAATACGAGCAGTACTTC

J gene: TRBJ2-3
V gene: TRBV2
clone size: NA
D gene: NA
CDR3 protein: CASDRQTERGTQYF
CDR3 DNA: TGTGCCAGCGATAGACAGACCGAAAGAGGTACGCAGTATTTT

J gene: TRBJ2-6
V gene: TRBV28
clone size: NA
D gene: NA
CDR3 protein: CASSLPGPGANVLTF
CDR3 DNA: TGTGCCAGCAGTTTACCCGGTCCAGGGGCCAACGTCCTGACTTTC

J gene: TRBJ2-1
V gene: TRBV14
clone size: NA
D gene: TRBD1
CDR3 protein: CASSQVYFGTGSYSSYNEQFF
CDR3 DNA: TGTGCCAGCAGCCAAGTGTATTTTGGGACAGGGTCGTACAGCTCCTACAATGAGCAGTTCTTC